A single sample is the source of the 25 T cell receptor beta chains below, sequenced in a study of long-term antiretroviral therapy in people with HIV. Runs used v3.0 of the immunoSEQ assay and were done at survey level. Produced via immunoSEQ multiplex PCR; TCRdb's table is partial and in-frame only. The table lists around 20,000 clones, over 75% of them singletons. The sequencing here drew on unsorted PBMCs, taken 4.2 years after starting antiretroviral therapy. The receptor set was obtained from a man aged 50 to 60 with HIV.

The CDR3 nucleotides read TGTGCCAGCAGCTCCGGACAGGGGATCAATGAGCAGTTCTTC. Encoded protein: CASSSGQGINEQFF. The V and J genes are TRBV7-2 and TRBJ2-1, with 9 bases fitting TRBD1. The J segment lost 6 bases and the V segment lost 4 bases, leaving 4 bases of the junction unmatched. The CDR3 is made up of 14 amino acids. Germline loops: CDR1 SGHTA, CDR2 FQGNSA.

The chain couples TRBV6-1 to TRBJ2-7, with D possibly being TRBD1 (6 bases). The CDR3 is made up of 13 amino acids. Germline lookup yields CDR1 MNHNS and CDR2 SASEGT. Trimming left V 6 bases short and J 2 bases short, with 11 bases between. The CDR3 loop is CASSRGHTYEQYF. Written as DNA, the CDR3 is TGTGCCAGCAGCAGGGGACACACCTACGAGCAGTACTTC.

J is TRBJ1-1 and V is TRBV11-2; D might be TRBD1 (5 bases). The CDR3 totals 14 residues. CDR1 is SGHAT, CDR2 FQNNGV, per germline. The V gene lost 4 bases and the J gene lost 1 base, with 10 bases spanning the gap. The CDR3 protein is CASSSWGGNTEAFF. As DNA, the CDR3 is TGTGCCAGCAGCTCTTGGGGGGGGAACACTGAAGCTTTCTTT.

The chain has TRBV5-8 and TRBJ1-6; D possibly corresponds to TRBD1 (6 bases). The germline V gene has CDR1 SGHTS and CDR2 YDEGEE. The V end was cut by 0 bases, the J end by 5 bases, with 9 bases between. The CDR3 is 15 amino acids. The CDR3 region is CASSLVRGNNSPLHF. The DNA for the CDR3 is TGTGCCAGCAGCTTGGTGAGGGGGAATAATTCACCCCTCCACTTT.

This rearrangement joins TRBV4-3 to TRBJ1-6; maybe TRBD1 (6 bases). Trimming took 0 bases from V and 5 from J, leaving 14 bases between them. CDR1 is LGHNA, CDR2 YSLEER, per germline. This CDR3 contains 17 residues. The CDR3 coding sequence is TGCGCCAGCAGCCAAGATTTGGCAGGGGACAATAATTCACCCCTCCACTTT. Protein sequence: CASSQDLAGDNNSPLHF.

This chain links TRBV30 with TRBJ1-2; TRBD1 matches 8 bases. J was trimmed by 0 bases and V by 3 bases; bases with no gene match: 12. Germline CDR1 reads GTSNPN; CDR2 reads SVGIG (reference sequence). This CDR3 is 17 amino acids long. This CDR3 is CAWRTQGAMEANYGYTF. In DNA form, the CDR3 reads TGTGCCTGGAGGACCCAGGGGGCCATGGAGGCTAACTATGGCTACACCTTC.

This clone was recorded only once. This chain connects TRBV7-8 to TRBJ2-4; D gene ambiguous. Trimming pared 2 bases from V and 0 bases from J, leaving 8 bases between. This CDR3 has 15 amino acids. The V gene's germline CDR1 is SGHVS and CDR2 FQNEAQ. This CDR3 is CASSLWGRAKNIQYF. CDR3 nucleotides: TGTGCCAGCAGCTTATGGGGAAGAGCCAAAAACATTCAGTACTTC.

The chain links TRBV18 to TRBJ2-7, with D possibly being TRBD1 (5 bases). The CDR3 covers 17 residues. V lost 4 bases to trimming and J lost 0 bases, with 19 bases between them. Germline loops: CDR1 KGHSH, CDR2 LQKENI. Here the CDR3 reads CASSQTGQGDSSYEQYF. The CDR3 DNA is TGTGCCAGCTCACAAACGGGTCAAGGGGATAGCTCCTACGAGCAGTACTTC.

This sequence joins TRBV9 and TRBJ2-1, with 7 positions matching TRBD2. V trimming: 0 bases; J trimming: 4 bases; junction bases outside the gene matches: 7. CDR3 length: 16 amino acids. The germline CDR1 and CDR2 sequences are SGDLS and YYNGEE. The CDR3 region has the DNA TGTGCCAGCAGCGTAGTTCAAGCGGGGATATACAATGAGCAGTTCTTC. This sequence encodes CASSVVQAGIYNEQFF.

CDR3 DNA: TGCGCCAGCAGCCAAGTCGGACAGGGAGGGACTTCACCCCTCCACTTT. Protein product: CASSQVGQGGTSPLHF. The chain employs TRBV4-1 and TRBJ1-6; 8 bases fit TRBD1. Germline CDR1 reads MGHRA; CDR2 reads YSYEKL. The V gene end was trimmed by 1 base and the J gene end by 9 bases; junction bases not matched to a gene: 8. This CDR3 has 16 amino acids.

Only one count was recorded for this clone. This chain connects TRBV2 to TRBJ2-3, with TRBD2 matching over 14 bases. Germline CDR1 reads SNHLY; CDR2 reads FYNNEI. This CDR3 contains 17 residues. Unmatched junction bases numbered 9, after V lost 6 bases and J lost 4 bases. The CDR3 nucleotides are TGTGCCAGCAGGACTAGCGGGGGGGCCCGGTCCTCAGATACGCAGTATTTT. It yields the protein CASRTSGGARSSDTQYF.

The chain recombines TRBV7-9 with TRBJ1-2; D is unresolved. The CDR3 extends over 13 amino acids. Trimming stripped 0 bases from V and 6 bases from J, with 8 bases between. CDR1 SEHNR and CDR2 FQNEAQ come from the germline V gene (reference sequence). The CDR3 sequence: CASSLAGQDGYTF. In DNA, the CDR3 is TGTGCCAGCAGCTTAGCAGGGCAGGATGGCTACACCTTC. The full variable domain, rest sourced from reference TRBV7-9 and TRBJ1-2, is DTGVSQNPRHKITKRGQNVTFRCDPISEHNRLYWYRQTLGQGPEFLTYFQNEAQLEKSRLLSDRFSAERPKGSFSTLEIQRTEQGDSAMYLCASSLAGQDGYTFGSGTRLTVV.

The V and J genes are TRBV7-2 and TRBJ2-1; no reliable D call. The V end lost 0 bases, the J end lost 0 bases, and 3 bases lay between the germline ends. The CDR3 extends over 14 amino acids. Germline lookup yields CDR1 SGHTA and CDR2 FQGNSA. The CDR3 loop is CASSLAHSYNEQFF. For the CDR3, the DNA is TGTGCCAGCAGCTTAGCCCACTCCTACAATGAGCAGTTCTTC.

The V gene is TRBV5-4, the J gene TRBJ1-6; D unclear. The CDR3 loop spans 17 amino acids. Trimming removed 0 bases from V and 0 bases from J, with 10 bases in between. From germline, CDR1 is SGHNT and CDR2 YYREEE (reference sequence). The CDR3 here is CASSLDLLSSYNSPLHF. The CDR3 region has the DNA TGTGCCAGCAGCTTGGACCTGTTGAGCTCCTATAATTCACCCCTCCACTTT. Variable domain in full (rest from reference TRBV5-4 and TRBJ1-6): ETGVTQSPTHLIKTRGQQVTLRCSSQSGHNTVSWYQQALGQGPQFIFQYYREEENGRGNFPPRFSGLQFPNYSSELNVNALELDDSALYLCASSLDLLSSYNSPLHFGNGTRLTVT.

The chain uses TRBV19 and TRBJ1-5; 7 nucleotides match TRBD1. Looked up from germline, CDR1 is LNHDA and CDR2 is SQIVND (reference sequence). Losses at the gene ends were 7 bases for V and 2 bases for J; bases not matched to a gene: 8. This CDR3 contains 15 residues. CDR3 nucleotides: TGTGCCAGTAAGGAAGGGGGCGGCGGCAATCAGCCCCAGCATTTT. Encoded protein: CASKEGGGGNQPQHF.

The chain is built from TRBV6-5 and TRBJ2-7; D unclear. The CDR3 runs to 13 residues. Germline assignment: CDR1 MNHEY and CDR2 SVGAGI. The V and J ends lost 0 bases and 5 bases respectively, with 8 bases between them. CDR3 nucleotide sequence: TGTGCCAGCAGTTACTCTAAAAATCACGAGCAGTACTTC. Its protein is CASSYSKNHEQYF.

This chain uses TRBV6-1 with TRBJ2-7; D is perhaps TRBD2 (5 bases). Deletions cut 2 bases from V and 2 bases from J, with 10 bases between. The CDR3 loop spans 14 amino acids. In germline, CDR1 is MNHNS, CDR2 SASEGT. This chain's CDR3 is CASSEIGSAYEQYF. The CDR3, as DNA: TGTGCCAGCAGTGAAATAGGGAGCGCCTACGAGCAGTACTTC.

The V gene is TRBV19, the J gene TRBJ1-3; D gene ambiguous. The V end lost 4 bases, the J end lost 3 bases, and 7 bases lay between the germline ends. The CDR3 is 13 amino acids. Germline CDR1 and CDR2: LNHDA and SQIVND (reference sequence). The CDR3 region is CASSTGLGNTIYF. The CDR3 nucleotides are TGTGCCAGTAGTACCGGCCTTGGAAACACCATATATTTT.

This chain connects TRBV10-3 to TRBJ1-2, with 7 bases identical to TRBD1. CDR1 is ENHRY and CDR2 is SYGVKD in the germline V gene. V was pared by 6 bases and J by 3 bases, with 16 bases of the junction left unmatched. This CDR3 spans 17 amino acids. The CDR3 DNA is TGTGCCATCAGGGACACCTACAGGGGAGGTGAGGACTATGGCTACACCTTC. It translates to CAIRDTYRGGEDYGYTF.

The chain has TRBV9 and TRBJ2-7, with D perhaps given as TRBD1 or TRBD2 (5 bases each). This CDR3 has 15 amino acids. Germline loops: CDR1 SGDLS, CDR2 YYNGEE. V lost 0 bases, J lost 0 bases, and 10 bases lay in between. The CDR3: CASSVDPGTSYEQYF. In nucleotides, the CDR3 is TGTGCCAGCAGCGTAGACCCGGGGACCTCCTACGAGCAGTACTTC.

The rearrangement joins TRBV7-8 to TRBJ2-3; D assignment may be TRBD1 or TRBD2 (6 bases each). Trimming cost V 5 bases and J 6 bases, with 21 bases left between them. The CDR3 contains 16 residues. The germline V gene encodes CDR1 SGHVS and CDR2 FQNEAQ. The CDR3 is CASSPVSGAGLDTQYF. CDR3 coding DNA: TGTGCCAGCAGCCCGGTGTCGGGGGCGGGGTTGGATACGCAGTATTTT.

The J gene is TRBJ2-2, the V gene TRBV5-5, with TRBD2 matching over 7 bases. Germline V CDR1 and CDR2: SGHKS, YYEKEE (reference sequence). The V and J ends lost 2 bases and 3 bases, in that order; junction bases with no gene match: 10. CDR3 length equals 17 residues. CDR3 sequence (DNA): TGTGCCAGCAGCTTCTTCGGAGCGGGGATCGACACCGGGGAGCTGTTTTTT. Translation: CASSFFGAGIDTGELFF.

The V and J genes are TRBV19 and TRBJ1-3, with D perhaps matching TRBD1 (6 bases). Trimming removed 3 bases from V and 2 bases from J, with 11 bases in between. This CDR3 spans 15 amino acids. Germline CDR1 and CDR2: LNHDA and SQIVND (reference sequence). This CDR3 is CASSISGTTGNTIYF. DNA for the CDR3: TGTGCCAGTAGTATCTCCGGGACAACTGGAAACACCATATATTTT.

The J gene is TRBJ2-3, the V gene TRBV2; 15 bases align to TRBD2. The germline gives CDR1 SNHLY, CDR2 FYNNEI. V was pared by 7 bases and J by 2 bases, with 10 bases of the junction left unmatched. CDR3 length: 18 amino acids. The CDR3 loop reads CASTAIWTSGGVTDTQYF. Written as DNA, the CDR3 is TGTGCCAGCACCGCCATTTGGACTAGCGGGGGGGTCACAGATACGCAGTATTTT. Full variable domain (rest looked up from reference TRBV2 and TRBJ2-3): EPEVTQTPSHQVTQMGQEVILRCVPISNHLYFYWYRQILGQKVEFLVSFYNNEISEKSEIFDDQFSVERPDGSNFTLKIRSTKLEDSAMYFCASTAIWTSGGVTDTQYFGPGTRLTVL.

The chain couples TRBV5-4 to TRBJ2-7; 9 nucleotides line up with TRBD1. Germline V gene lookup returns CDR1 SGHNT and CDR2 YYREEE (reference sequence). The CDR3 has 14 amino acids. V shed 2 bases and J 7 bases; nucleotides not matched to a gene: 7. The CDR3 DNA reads TGTGCCAGCAGCTTCACAGGGGGCGCGACAGAGCAGTACTTC. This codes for CASSFTGGATEQYF.